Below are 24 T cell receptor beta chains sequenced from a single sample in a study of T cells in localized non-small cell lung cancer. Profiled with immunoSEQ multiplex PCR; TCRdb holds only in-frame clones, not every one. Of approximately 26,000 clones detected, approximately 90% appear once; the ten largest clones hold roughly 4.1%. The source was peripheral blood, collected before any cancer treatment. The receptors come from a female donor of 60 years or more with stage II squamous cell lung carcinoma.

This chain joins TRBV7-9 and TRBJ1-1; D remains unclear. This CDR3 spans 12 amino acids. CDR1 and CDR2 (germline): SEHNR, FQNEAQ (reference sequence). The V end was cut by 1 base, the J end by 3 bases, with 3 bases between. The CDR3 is CASSLGYTEAFF. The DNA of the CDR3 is TGTGCCAGCAGCTTAGGTTACACTGAAGCTTTCTTT.

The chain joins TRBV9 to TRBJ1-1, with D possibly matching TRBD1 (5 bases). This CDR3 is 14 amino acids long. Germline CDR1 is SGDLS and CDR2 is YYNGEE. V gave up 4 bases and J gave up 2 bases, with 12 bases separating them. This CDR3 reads CASSPRDSNTEAFF. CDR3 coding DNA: TGTGCCAGCAGCCCCAGGGACTCAAACACTGAAGCTTTCTTT.

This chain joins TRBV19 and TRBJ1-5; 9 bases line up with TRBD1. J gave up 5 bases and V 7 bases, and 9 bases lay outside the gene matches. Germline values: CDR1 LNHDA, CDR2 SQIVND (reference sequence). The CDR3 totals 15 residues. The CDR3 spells CASITTGGADQPQHF. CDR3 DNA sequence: TGTGCCAGTATCACGACAGGGGGGGCGGATCAGCCCCAGCATTTT.

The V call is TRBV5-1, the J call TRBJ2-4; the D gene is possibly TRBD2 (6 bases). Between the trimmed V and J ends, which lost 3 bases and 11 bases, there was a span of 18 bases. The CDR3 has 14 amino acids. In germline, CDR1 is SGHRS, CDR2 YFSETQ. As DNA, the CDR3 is TGCGCCAGCAGCTCTTTGTCGGGGGTCACGTTTCAGTACTTC. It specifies CASSSLSGVTFQYF.

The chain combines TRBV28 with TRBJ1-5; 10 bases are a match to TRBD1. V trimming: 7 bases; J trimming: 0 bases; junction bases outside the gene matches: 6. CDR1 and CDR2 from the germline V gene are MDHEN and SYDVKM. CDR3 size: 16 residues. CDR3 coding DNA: TGTGCCAGCATTCCGACAGGGGGCTATAGCAATCAGCCCCAGCATTTT. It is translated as CASIPTGGYSNQPQHF.

CDR3: CASSEYGVYEQYF. In DNA form, the CDR3 reads TGTGCCAGCAGTGAATACGGCGTCTACGAGCAGTACTTC. The chain joins TRBV6-1 to TRBJ2-7, with D hard to call. Germline values: CDR1 MNHNS, CDR2 SASEGT. The CDR3 has 13 residues. V gave up 2 bases and J gave up 3 bases, with 8 bases separating them.

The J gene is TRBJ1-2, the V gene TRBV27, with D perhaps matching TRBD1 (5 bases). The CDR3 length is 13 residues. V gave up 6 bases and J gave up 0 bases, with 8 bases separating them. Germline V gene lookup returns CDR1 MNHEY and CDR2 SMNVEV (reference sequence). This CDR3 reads CASSTGANYGYTF. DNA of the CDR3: TGTGCCAGCAGCACAGGCGCTAACTATGGCTACACCTTC.

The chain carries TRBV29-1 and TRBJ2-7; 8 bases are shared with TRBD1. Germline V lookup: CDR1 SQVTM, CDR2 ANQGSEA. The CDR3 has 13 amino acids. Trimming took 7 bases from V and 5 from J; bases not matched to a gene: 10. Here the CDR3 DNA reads TGCAGCGGTAGGAAGGGACAGGACAACGAGCAGTACTTC. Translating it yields CSGRKGQDNEQYF.

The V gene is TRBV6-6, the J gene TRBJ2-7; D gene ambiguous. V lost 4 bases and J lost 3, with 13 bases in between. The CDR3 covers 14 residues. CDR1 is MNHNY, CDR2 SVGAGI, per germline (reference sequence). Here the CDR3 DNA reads TGTGCCAGCAGTTTTCAAGGGTTGGGCTACGAGCAGTACTTC. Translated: CASSFQGLGYEQYF.

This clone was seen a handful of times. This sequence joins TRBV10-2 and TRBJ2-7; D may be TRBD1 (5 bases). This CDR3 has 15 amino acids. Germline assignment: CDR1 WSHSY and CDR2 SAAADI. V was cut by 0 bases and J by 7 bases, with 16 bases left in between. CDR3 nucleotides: TGCGCCAGCAGTGAGTCGGCCTCAGGGTGGCGTGAGCAGTACTTC. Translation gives CASSESASGWREQYF.

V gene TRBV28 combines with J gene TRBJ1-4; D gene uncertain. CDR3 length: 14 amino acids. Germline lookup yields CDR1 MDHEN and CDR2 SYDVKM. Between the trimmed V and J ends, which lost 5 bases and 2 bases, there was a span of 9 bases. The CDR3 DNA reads TGTGCCAGCAGTATGGCGGGTACTAATGAAAAACTGTTTTTT. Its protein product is CASSMAGTNEKLFF. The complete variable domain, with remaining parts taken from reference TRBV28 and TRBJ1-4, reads DVKVTQSSRYLVKRTGEKVFLECVQDMDHENMFWYRQDPGLGLRLIYFSYDVKMKEKGDIPEGYSVSREKKERFSLILESASTNQTSMYLCASSMAGTNEKLFFGSGTQLSVL.

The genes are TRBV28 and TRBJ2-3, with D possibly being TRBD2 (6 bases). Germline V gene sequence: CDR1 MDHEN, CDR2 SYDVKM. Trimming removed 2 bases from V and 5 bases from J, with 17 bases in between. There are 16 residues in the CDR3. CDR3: CASSLRPGLEVDTQYF. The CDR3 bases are TGTGCCAGCAGTTTACGTCCGGGACTGGAGGTAGATACGCAGTATTTT.

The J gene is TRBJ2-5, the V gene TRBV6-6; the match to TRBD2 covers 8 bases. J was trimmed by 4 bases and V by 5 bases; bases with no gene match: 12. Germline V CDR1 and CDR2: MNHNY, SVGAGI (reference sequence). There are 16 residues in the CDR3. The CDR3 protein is CASSPTSGTSGETQYF. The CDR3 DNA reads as TGTGCCAGCAGTCCAACTTCCGGGACTAGTGGAGAGACCCAGTACTTC.

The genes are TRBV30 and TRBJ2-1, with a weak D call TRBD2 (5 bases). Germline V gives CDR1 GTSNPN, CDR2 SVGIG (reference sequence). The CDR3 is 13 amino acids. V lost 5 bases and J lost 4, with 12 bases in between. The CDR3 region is CAWCGHQYNEQFF. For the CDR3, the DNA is TGTGCCTGGTGCGGGCATCAATACAATGAGCAGTTCTTC.

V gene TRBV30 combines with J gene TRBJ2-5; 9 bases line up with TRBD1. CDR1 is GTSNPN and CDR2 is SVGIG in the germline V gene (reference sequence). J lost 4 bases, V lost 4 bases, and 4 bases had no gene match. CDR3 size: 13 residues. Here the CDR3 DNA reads TGTGCCTGGACCCGGACAGGGGCAGAGACCCAGTACTTC. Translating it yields CAWTRTGAETQYF.

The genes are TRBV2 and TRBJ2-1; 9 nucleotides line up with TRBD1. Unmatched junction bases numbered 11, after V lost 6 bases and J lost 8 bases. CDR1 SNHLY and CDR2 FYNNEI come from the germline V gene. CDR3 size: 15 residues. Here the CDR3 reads CASSLRQGGLDEQFF. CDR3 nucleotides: TGTGCCAGCAGCCTTCGACAGGGGGGTTTGGATGAGCAGTTCTTC. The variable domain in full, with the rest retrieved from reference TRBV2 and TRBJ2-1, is EPEVTQTPSHQVTQMGQEVILRCVPISNHLYFYWYRQILGQKVEFLVSFYNNEISEKSEIFDDQFSVERPDGSNFTLKIRSTKLEDSAMYFCASSLRQGGLDEQFFGPGTRLTVL.

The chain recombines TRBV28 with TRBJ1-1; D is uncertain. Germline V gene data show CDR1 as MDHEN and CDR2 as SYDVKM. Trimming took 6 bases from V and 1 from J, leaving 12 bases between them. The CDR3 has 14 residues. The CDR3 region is CASSPPHQNTEAFF. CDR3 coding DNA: TGTGCCAGCAGCCCGCCCCACCAGAACACTGAAGCTTTCTTT.

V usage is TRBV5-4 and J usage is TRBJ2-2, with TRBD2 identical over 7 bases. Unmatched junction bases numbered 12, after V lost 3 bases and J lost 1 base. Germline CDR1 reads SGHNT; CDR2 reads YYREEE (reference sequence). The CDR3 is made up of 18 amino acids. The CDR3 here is CASSSPFPGGRNTGELFF. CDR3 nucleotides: TGTGCCAGCAGCTCCCCCTTTCCGGGAGGCAGGAACACCGGGGAGCTGTTTTTT.

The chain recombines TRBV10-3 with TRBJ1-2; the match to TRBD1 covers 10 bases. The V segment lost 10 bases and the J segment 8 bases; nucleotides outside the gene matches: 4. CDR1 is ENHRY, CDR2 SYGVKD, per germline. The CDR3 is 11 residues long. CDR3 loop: CATGTGEGYTF. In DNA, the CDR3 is TGTGCCACCGGGACAGGGGAAGGCTACACCTTC.

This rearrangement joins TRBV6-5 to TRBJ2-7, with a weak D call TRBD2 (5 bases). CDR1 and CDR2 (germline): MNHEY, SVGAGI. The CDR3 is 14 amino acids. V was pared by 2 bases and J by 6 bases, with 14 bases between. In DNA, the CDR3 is TGTGCCAGCAGTTACACTGGGGAGTCAAGCGAGCAGTACTTC. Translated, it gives CASSYTGESSEQYF.

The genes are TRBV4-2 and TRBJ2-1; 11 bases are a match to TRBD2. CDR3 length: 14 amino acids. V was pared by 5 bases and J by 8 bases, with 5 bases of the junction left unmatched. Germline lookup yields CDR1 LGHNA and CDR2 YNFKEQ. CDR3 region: CASSYSGGADEQFF. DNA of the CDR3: TGTGCCAGCAGCTATAGCGGGGGGGCGGATGAGCAGTTCTTC.

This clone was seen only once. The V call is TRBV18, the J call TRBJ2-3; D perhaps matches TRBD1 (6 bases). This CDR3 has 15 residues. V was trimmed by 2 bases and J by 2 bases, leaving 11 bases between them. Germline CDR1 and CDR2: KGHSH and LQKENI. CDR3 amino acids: CASSPRTANTDTQYF. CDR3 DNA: TGTGCCAGCTCACCAAGGACAGCGAACACAGATACGCAGTATTTT. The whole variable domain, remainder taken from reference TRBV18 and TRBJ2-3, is NAGVMQNPRHLVRRRGQEARLRCSPMKGHSHVYWYRQLPEEGLKFMVYLQKENIIDESGMPKERFSAEFPKEGPSILRIQQVVRGDSAAYFCASSPRTANTDTQYFGPGTRLTVL.

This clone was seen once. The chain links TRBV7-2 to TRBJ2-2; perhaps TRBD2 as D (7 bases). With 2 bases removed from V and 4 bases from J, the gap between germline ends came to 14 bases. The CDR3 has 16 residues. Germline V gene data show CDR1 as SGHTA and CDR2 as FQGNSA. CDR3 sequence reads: CASSLLRGPSTGELFF. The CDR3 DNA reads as TGTGCCAGCAGCTTATTGCGGGGGCCCTCCACCGGGGAGCTGTTTTTT.

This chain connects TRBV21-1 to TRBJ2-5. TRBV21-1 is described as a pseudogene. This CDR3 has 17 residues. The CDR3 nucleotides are TGTGCCAGCGTATCTGGGCCCTGCGCTCAGGTGGGGGAGACCCAGTACTTC. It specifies CASVSGPCAQVGETQYF.